Each of the 18 T cell receptor beta chains below was sequenced from the same sample in a study of early T cells in non-severe SARS-CoV-2 infection. TCRdb re-analysed the 5' RACE reads in MiXCR, keeping a single row per CDR3 protein. The table includes more than 60,000 distinct CDR3 sequences, over 10% detected once. Material: whole blood, obtained at baseline. These receptors all come from an adult who was a healthcare worker with PCR-confirmed SARS-CoV-2 infection or an uninfected control (not recorded which).

In this sample, this clonotype turned up once. The chain uses TRBV11-2 and TRBJ2-3; D is undetermined. This CDR3 has 12 amino acids. The germline V and J ends were trimmed by 1 base and 5 bases, with 4 bases remaining between them. The V gene's germline CDR1 is SGHAT and CDR2 FQNNGV. The CDR3 is CASSLVEDTQYF. The CDR3 bases are TGTGCCAGCAGCTTAGTGGAAGATACGCAGTATTTT.

The chain uses TRBV10-2 and TRBJ2-3, with 8 bases identical to TRBD1. V shed 6 bases, J shed 0 bases, and the junction held 14 bases outside the gene matches. The CDR3 sequence is 18 residues long. The germline CDR1 and CDR2 sequences are WSHSY and SAAADI. CDR3 sequence: CASSTGTGIDASTDTQYF. CDR3 coding DNA: TGCGCCAGCAGCACCGGGACAGGAATAGATGCTAGCACAGATACGCAGTATTTT.

This clonotype was recorded many times. J is TRBJ2-3 and V is TRBV4-3, with D perhaps matching TRBD2 (7 bases). This CDR3 comprises 16 residues. V was clipped by 3 bases and J by 2 bases, with 15 bases between them. Germline V gene sequence: CDR1 LGHNA, CDR2 YSLEER. The CDR3 spells CASSQGGQANTDTQYF. The CDR3 DNA sequence: TGCGCCAGCAGCCAGGGGGGGCAGGCCAACACAGATACGCAGTATTTT.

J is TRBJ2-1 and V is TRBV7-2, with D tentatively TRBD1 (5 bases). V shed 3 bases and J shed 0 bases, with 12 bases lying between them. This CDR3 comprises 16 residues. The germline V gene encodes CDR1 SGHTA and CDR2 FQGNSA. CDR3 protein: CASSLGRLSSYNEQFF. In DNA form, the CDR3 reads TGTGCCAGCAGCTTGGGGCGTCTTAGCTCCTACAATGAGCAGTTCTTC.

The chain joins TRBV21-1 to TRBJ1-2; TRBD1 is the table's D call and was not checked against the DNA. TRBV21-1 is noted as a pseudogene. There are 16 residues in the CDR3. CDR3 coding DNA: TGTGCCAGCAGCAAAGTTATAGCCTCGCCCCCCGATGGCTACACCTTC. Protein product: CASSKVIASPPDGYTF.

A few counts support this clonotype. The chain recombines TRBV4-2 with TRBJ1-1; D is unresolved. CDR1 and CDR2 (germline): LGHNA, YNFKEQ. The CDR3 covers 16 residues. V was shortened by 1 base and J by 10 bases, with 22 bases between the two germline ends. The CDR3 here is CASSQVRGVGALGAFF. CDR3 DNA sequence: TGTGCCAGCAGCCAAGTACGGGGTGTAGGAGCCCTTGGAGCTTTCTTT.

The chain has TRBV2 and TRBJ2-2; D possibly matches TRBD1 or TRBD2 (6 bases each). Trimming took off 2 bases at V and 4 bases at J, with 20 bases between the two ends. This CDR3 is built from 18 residues. Germline V gene sequence: CDR1 SNHLY, CDR2 FYNNEI. CDR3 in DNA: TGTGCCAGCAGTGAAAGTTGGGGGGCCCTGAGTAGCACCGGGGAGCTGTTTTTT. Protein: CASSESWGALSSTGELFF.

This clonotype was counted many times. The chain links TRBV6-2 or TRBV6-3 to TRBJ1-1; a weak D match, TRBD1 (5 bases). CDR3 size: 15 residues. V lost 2 bases and J 6 bases, leaving 16 bases between the germline ends. The germline V gene has CDR1 MNHEY and CDR2 SVGEGT. The chain's CDR3 is CASSYRQQRGAEAFF. The CDR3, as DNA: TGTGCCAGCAGTTACCGACAGCAGCGGGGGGCTGAAGCTTTCTTT.

This clonotype was counted at least ten times. This chain connects TRBV28 to TRBJ1-2; 8 bases line up with TRBD1. In germline, CDR1 is MDHEN, CDR2 SYDVKM. The V and J ends lost 8 bases and 4 bases, in that order; junction bases with no gene match: 18. The CDR3 has 17 amino acids. CDR3 loop: CASPVSSTGTGGYGYTF. Written as DNA, the CDR3 is TGTGCCAGCCCAGTTTCTTCTACCGGGACAGGAGGCTATGGCTACACCTTC.

This clonotype was observed a few times. The V gene is TRBV10-2, the J gene TRBJ2-3; 7 bases map to TRBD1. This CDR3 region has 14 residues. Germline V CDR1 and CDR2: WSHSY, SAAADI. The V and J ends lost 6 bases and 3 bases, in that order; junction bases with no gene match: 6. The DNA of the CDR3 is TGCGCCAGCAGAGAGGGGGCGCGGACAGATACGCAGTATTTT. This sequence encodes CASREGARTDTQYF.

V usage is TRBV5-1 and J usage is TRBJ1-5; D may be TRBD1 (5 bases). The CDR3 runs to 14 residues. Trimming removed 2 bases from V and 7 bases from J, with 13 bases in between. CDR1 is SGHRS and CDR2 is YFSETQ in the germline V gene. The chain's CDR3 is CASSFDGGAQPQHF. The CDR3 DNA reads as TGCGCCAGCAGCTTCGACGGCGGGGCCCAGCCCCAGCATTTT.

This clonotype has at least ten counts. This chain links TRBV20-1 with TRBJ2-3; D possibly matches TRBD1 or TRBD2 (5 bases each). This CDR3 spans 16 amino acids. CDR1 DFQATT and CDR2 SNEGSKA come from the germline V gene (reference sequence). V was clipped by 4 bases and J by 2 bases, with 19 bases between them. The DNA for the CDR3 is TGCAGTGCTAACGTCCTCGCCGGGGACGCCACAGATACGCAGTATTTT. It translates to CSANVLAGDATDTQYF.

This chain links TRBV20-1 with TRBJ2-3; D call uncertain. Trimming removed 0 bases at V and 0 bases at J, with 10 bases between. Germline V gene data show CDR1 as DFQATT and CDR2 as SNEGSKA (reference sequence). This CDR3 has 15 amino acids. The CDR3 DNA follows: TGCAGTGCTAGAGATCCTAATCTTAGCACAGATACGCAGTATTTT. Protein product: CSARDPNLSTDTQYF.

The J gene is TRBJ1-2, the V gene TRBV13; D remains unclear. Germline V gene data show CDR1 as PRHDT and CDR2 as FYEKMQ (reference sequence). CDR3 length equals 13 residues. Trimming removed 0 bases from V and 5 bases from J, with 7 bases in between. The CDR3 DNA reads as TGTGCCAGCAGCTTAGGTCACCGGTATGGCTACACCTTC. Translating it yields CASSLGHRYGYTF.

On this clonotype itself: A much larger clone lies one base from this, so it may be a read error. V and J are TRBV20-1 and TRBJ2-7; 12 bases align to TRBD2. The CDR3 loop spans 17 amino acids. Germline assignment: CDR1 DFQATT and CDR2 SNEGSKA (reference sequence). The CDR3: CSARGSLAGGQRYELYF. The CDR3 DNA sequence: TGCAGTGCTAGAGGTTCACTAGCGGGGGGTCAGAGATACGAGCTGTACTTC.

The chain is built from TRBV11-3 and TRBJ2-3; weak D call: TRBD2 (7 bases). Per the germline V gene, CDR1 is SGHNT and CDR2 is YENEEA. CDR3 size: 15 residues. Trimming removed 5 bases at V and 2 bases at J, with 14 bases between. The CDR3 nucleotides read TGTGCCAGCAGCCGGGGGGCGCAGTCCACAGATACGCAGTATTTT. Its translation is CASSRGAQSTDTQYF.

This clonotype appeared many times. Here the CDR3 reads CASSLDGAHNEKLFF. In nucleotides, the CDR3 is TGTGCCAGCAGCTTAGATGGGGCCCATAATGAAAAACTGTTTTTT. V usage is TRBV7-2 and J usage is TRBJ1-4; D is perhaps TRBD1 (5 bases). The CDR3 loop spans 15 amino acids. Germline CDR1 and CDR2: SGHTA and FQGNSA. V was shortened by 1 base and J by 4 bases, with 10 bases between the two germline ends.

This clonotype was observed at least ten times. This sequence joins TRBV24-1 and TRBJ2-3; 7 bases are a match to TRBD1. With V trimmed by 4 bases and J by 1 base, 7 bases remained unmatched. This CDR3 has 16 amino acids. Germline CDR1 reads KGHDR; CDR2 reads SFDVKD. The CDR3 protein is CATSEEGTAGTDTQYF. DNA of the CDR3: TGTGCCACCAGTGAGGAAGGGACAGCTGGCACAGATACGCAGTATTTT.